The sequence of this T cell receptor beta chain was determined in a study of radiotherapy plus CTLA-4 blockade in lung cancer. Study in general: Of all patients, around 20% responded objectively and 31% showed disease control. General study results and limits: Blood saw expansion of tumor-derived TCR clones after radiotherapy plus ipilimumab. Early blood T cell clone dynamics, with interferon-beta, were reported to best predict response.

The assay was immunoSEQ multiplex PCR, and TCRdb's table has in-frame clones only and misses some. The table has roughly 90,000 clones, approximately 86% seen once. The germline CDR1 and CDR2 sequences are SNHLY and FYNNEI. The CDR3 is 19 residues long. The V gene end was trimmed by 2 bases and the J gene end by 2 bases; junction bases not matched to a gene: 16. This clone occurred once. The antigen is not known. The sample holds other DNA sequences that translate to the same CDR3. This rearrangement joins TRBV2 to TRBJ2-7, with 9 bases that match TRBD2. The source was peripheral blood, collected from a patient treated with radiotherapy plus ipilimumab. The clonotype originates from a human donor with non-small cell lung cancer that progressed on radiotherapy plus ipilimumab. CDR3 amino acids: CASSEWEGLAGSPAYEQYF. The CDR3 DNA reads as TGTGCCAGCAGTGAATGGGAGGGTCTAGCGGGAAGCCCGGCCTACGAGCAGTACTTC.